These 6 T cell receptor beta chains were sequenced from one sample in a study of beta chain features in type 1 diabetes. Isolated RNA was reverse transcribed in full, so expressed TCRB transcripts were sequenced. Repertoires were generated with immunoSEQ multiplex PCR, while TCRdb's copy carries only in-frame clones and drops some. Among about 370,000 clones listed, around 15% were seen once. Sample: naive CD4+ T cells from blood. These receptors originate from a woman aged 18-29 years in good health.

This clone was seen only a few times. Here the CDR3 reads CASSIATGTGDYGYTF. Written as DNA, the CDR3 is TGCGCCAGCAGCATCGCCACCGGGACAGGGGACTATGGCTACACCTTC. This chain joins TRBV5-1 and TRBJ1-2; TRBD1 matches at 10 bases. The CDR3 spans 16 residues. Germline CDR1 is SGHRS and CDR2 is YFSETQ. The V segment lost 4 bases and the J segment 3 bases; nucleotides outside the gene matches: 9.

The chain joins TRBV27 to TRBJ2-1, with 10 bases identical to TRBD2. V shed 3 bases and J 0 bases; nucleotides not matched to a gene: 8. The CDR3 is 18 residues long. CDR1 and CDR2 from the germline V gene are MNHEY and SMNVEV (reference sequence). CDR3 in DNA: TGTGCCAGCAGTTTTCAAGCGGGAGGGGTAAGCTCCTACAATGAGCAGTTCTTC. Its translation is CASSFQAGGVSSYNEQFF.

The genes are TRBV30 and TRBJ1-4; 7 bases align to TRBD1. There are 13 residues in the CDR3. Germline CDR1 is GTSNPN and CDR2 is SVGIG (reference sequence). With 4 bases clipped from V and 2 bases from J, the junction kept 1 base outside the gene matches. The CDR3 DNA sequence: TGTGCCTGGAACAGGGGTACTAATGAAAAACTGTTTTTT. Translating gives CAWNRGTNEKLFF.

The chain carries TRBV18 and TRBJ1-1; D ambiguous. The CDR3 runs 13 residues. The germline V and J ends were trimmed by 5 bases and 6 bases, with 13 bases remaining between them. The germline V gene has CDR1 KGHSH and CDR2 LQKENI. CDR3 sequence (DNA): TGTGCCAGCTCAACTACCCGGAGGGCTGAAGCTTTCTTT. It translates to CASSTTRRAEAFF.

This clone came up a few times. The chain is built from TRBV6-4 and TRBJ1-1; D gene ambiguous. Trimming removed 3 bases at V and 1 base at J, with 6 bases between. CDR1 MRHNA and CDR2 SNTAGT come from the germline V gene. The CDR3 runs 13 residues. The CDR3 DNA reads TGTGCCAGCAGTGAGGAGGAGAACACTGAAGCTTTCTTT. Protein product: CASSEEENTEAFF.

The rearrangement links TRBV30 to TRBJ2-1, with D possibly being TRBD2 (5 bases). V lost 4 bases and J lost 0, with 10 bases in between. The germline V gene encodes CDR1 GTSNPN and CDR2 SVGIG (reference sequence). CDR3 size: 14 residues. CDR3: CAWKAVSSYNEQFF. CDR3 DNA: TGTGCCTGGAAAGCGGTGAGCTCCTACAATGAGCAGTTCTTC.